The present T cell receptor (beta chain) was sequenced within a study of blood T cells in healthy people across ages (dated by TCRdb to between 2015 and 2017). Study-level background: In model experiments, template switching captured about one uniquely barcoded TCR beta cDNA molecule for every two T cells. Age-related changes in TCR beta repertoire diversity were measured in the study by deep sequencing normalized with unique cDNA molecular identifiers. The donors were split into four age groups: young (average about 16 years), middle-aged (about 40), aged (about 62) and long-lived (roughly 86). To avoid experimental bias, donors of different ages were spread randomly across the sequencing lanes. For two donors (one aged 18 to 30 and one aged 80 or older), the study analyzed two additional independent replicas of 1 million unique cDNA reads from the same blood draw.

This clonotype has only a few counts. It lacks a known antigen. No much larger clone exists at a distance of one base, and base qualities are not known. Libraries were constructed by 5' RACE. These reads were obtained on an Illumina HiSeq 2500. A second about 7 to 12 cycle PCR used a sample-barcoded 5' primer and a J-beta primer mix. A unique molecular identifier was introduced onto each TCR beta cDNA molecule by a template-switch 5' adaptor carrying 12 random nucleotides. Each sample yielded at least 2.5 million CDR3-containing paired-end reads. All of the RNA was converted into first-strand cDNA using the Mint cDNA synthesis kit, with a TRBC-specific oligonucleotide serving as the primer. After uracil-DNA glycosylase treatment, a first 18-cycle PCR used universal primers M1SS and BC2_uni_R on all cDNA. Regarding the original processing steps: For normalization, 1 million high-quality reads, each with a distinct molecular identifier, were randomly selected from each sample. Instead of being binned into consensus sequences, reads with shared molecular identifiers were discarded. CDR3 identification, clonotype clustering and error correction used MiTCR with a Q25 quality threshold and the strictest error-elimination algorithm. A nonparametric unseen species model with Euler transformation was used to estimate a lower bound on total TCR beta diversity. TCRdb trimmed the raw reads at Q25, called clones with MiXCR and kept productive beta chains. Each record represents a unique CDR3 protein, reported with the most common genes and DNA among its rows. These V and J calls are TCRdb output, not the study's own analysis. For this sample the table gives over 300,000 distinct CDR3 sequences, of which roughly half were detected only once. The ten largest clonotypes hold under 60% of the sample.

The study at large found these results: Because donor CMV infection status was unknown, age-related changes in expanded clonotypes were potentially confounded. The percentage of naive T cells measured by flow cytometry correlated strongly with observed TCR beta diversity. Estimates of total diversity from one million sequenced T cells were regarded as lower bounds and underestimates. Bulk unsorted PBMC profiling prevented conclusive comparison of naive and antigen-experienced compartments. Observed TCR beta diversity per million T cells fell roughly linearly with age, and a significant reduction was already apparent by age about 36. The long-lived group showed more naive CD4+ T cells, fewer expanded clones and increased TCR diversity than the aged group, suggesting age selection.

At the junction V is shortened by 4 bases and J by 3 bases; bases outside the gene matches: 7. From the cysteine through the phenylalanine, the CDR3 covers 15 amino acids. The entry retains the CDR3 DNA only, 45 bases that are in frame from base 1. From the germline V gene, CDR1 is MNHNS and CDR2 is SASEGT. The roughly 38 donors, aged about 6 to 95 years, were systemically healthy Caucasian individuals from Russia. Each donor gave 9 to 10 milliliters of peripheral blood, collected into EDTA-treated Vacutainer tubes. Ficoll-Paque density-gradient centrifugation was used to isolate PBMCs, with at least 6.5 million per sample. Trizol reagent was used to extract total RNA from PBMCs, with at least 5 micrograms per sample. For every donor, flow cytometry on a PBMC aliquot measured the percentage of naive CD45RAhigh/CD27high T cells.

Input material: blood. The clonotype comes from a man between 60 and 70 years old in good health. Recombination linked TRBV6-1 to TRBJ2-7, with TRBD1 matching 9 junction bases. For the CDR3, the sequence is CASSGAGTGNYEQYF. The sequenced DNA is TGTGCCAGCAGTGGAGCCGGGACAGGGAACTACGAGCAGTACTTC.